The 32 T cell receptor beta chains in this list originate from one sample, sequenced in a study of T-cell memory formation after mild COVID-19 (dated by TCRdb to the early 2020s). The library came from 5' RACE. The sequencer was an Illumina NovaSeq 6000. Clones were called with MiXCR by TCRdb after fastp trimmed the public reads at Q25, and only in-frame beta chains were retained. One record per CDR3 amino acid sequence lists the most common genes and DNA. The sample contains roughly 370,000 distinct CDR3 sequences, more than 15% of them found a single time. 20% to 25% of the sample rests with the top ten. The sequenced sample consisted of PBMCs or a T cell subset sorted from them (not recorded which). These receptors all stem from a man younger than 35 who had mild COVID-19 (a few samples of this study predate the infection). The sample titles of this study are shuffled in the database, so cell type and time point are left out; the donor was told from shared clones.

Worth noting for this clonotype: Since a much larger clone is just one base distant, this may be a read error. The rearrangement links TRBV7-3 to TRBJ1-1; D unresolved. In germline, CDR1 is SGHTA, CDR2 FQGTGA. The CDR3 extends over 13 amino acids. The V gene lost 4 bases and the J gene lost 0 bases, with 6 bases spanning the gap. The CDR3 sequence: CASSSDMNTEAFF. CDR3 coding DNA: TGTGCCAGCAGCTCAGACATGAACACTGAAGCTTTCTTT.

This clonotype was counted between two and nine times. This sequence joins TRBV4-3 and TRBJ1-2; D is uncertain. Germline assignment: CDR1 LGHNA and CDR2 YSLEER. CDR3 size: 13 residues. V was clipped by 0 bases and J by 8 bases, with 10 bases between them. The CDR3 nucleotides read TGCGCCAGCAGCCAAGATGGACGTGGAGGCTACACCTTC. Amino acid sequence: CASSQDGRGGYTF.

The V call is TRBV10-3, the J call TRBJ2-7; TRBD2 matches 8 bases. Germline lookup yields CDR1 ENHRY and CDR2 SYGVKD. The CDR3 has 16 residues. V shed 3 bases and J 0 bases; nucleotides not matched to a gene: 7. The CDR3 nucleotides are TGTGCCATCAGTGACCCGCCGAGCGGGGGCTCCTACGAGCAGTACTTC. Translation gives CAISDPPSGGSYEQYF.

The chain uses TRBV19 and TRBJ2-4; D gene uncertain. This CDR3 spans 15 amino acids. The germline CDR1 and CDR2 sequences are LNHDA and SQIVND (reference sequence). V gave up 5 bases and J gave up 1 base, with 12 bases separating them. The CDR3: CASSPFSGAKNIQYF. The CDR3 bases are TGTGCCAGTAGTCCATTTAGTGGGGCCAAAAACATTCAGTACTTC. The full variable domain, rest sourced from reference TRBV19 and TRBJ2-4, is DGGITQSPKYLFRKEGQNVTLSCEQNLNHDAMYWYRQDPGQGLRLIYYSQIVNDFQKGDIAEGYSVSREKKESFPLTVTSAQKNPTAFYLCASSPFSGAKNIQYFGAGTRLSVL.

J is TRBJ2-1 and V is TRBV4-3; D is possibly TRBD1 (5 bases). V was trimmed by 1 base and J by 9 bases, leaving 16 bases between them. The germline V gene has CDR1 LGHNA and CDR2 YSLEER. CDR3 length: 15 residues. In nucleotides, the CDR3 is TGCGCCAGCAGCCAAGCGGCTGGGGCCCAGGGTGAGCAGTTCTTC. This codes for CASSQAAGAQGEQFF.

The chain links TRBV27 to TRBJ1-6, with D uncertain. CDR1 MNHEY and CDR2 SMNVEV come from the germline V gene (reference sequence). V lost 4 bases to trimming and J lost 0 bases, with 10 bases between them. CDR3 length: 16 residues. This CDR3 is CASSSQSSSYNSPLHF. The CDR3 DNA sequence: TGTGCCAGCAGTTCCCAGTCGAGCTCCTATAATTCACCCCTCCACTTT.

This chain joins TRBV7-3 and TRBJ2-3, with a weak D call TRBD2 (7 bases). Trimming left V 3 bases short and J 5 bases short, with 15 bases between. This CDR3 contains 15 residues. CDR1 and CDR2 (germline): SGHTA, FQGTGA. CDR3 in DNA: TGTGCCAGCAGCTTTACCGGGGGAGGGGGAGATACGCAGTATTTT. Protein sequence: CASSFTGGGGDTQYF.

This clonotype was seen a few times. The J gene is TRBJ2-3, the V gene TRBV20-1; 8 bases line up with TRBD1. Germline CDR1 is DFQATT and CDR2 is SNEGSKA (reference sequence). The V and J ends lost 0 bases and 1 base, in that order; junction bases with no gene match: 3. The CDR3 runs 15 residues. DNA of the CDR3: TGCAGTGCTAGAGATCCGGGACAGGGCACAGATACGCAGTATTTT. Translated, it gives CSARDPGQGTDTQYF.

This clonotype was seen more than once but under ten times. Here the CDR3 DNA reads TGTGCCAGCCGCCGGCGGGGGAAAGAGACCCAGTACTTC. It codes for CASRRRGKETQYF. This chain uses TRBV19 with TRBJ2-5; 7 nucleotides line up with TRBD2. The CDR3 length is 13 residues. The ends lost 9 bases at V and 3 bases at J; junction bases unmatched: 7. Per germline, CDR1 LNHDA and CDR2 SQIVND (reference sequence).

The table lists this clonotype with many counts. The chain is built from TRBV15 and TRBJ2-5; D is uncertain. The CDR3 spans 13 residues. From germline, CDR1 is LNHNV and CDR2 YYDKDF (reference sequence). Deletions cut 2 bases from V and 1 base from J, with 5 bases between. CDR3 region: CATSRQLQETQYF. The CDR3 DNA is TGTGCCACCAGCAGACAGCTCCAAGAGACCCAGTACTTC.

This clonotype was found a few times. The chain carries TRBV7-9 and TRBJ2-5, with unresolved D. This CDR3 is built from 13 residues. The V gene lost 4 bases and the J gene lost 6 bases, with 12 bases spanning the gap. Germline V gene sequence: CDR1 SEHNR, CDR2 FQNEAQ (reference sequence). The CDR3 loop is CASSWSSSKTQYF. As DNA, the CDR3 is TGTGCCAGCAGCTGGTCCTCTTCCAAGACCCAGTACTTC. Using reference TRBV7-9 and TRBJ2-5 for the parts outside the CDR3, the full variable domain is DTGVSQNPRHKITKRGQNVTFRCDPISEHNRLYWYRQTLGQGPEFLTYFQNEAQLEKSRLLSDRFSAERPKGSFSTLEIQRTEQGDSAMYLCASSWSSSKTQYFGPGTRLLVL.

This clonotype was seen more than once but under ten times. The chain joins TRBV7-9 to TRBJ2-3; 8 nucleotides match TRBD2. After removal of 8 bases from V and 2 bases from J, the junction contained 6 bases not matched to a gene. Per the germline V gene, CDR1 is SEHNR and CDR2 is FQNEAQ (reference sequence). This CDR3 is 14 amino acids long. CDR3 protein: CASCPGGSTDTQYF. CDR3 in DNA: TGTGCCAGCTGTCCGGGGGGGTCCACAGATACGCAGTATTTT. Full variable domain (rest looked up from reference TRBV7-9 and TRBJ2-3): DTGVSQNPRHKITKRGQNVTFRCDPISEHNRLYWYRQTLGQGPEFLTYFQNEAQLEKSRLLSDRFSAERPKGSFSTLEIQRTEQGDSAMYLCASCPGGSTDTQYFGPGTRLTVL.

The chain links TRBV7-2 to TRBJ2-5; a weak D match, TRBD1 (5 bases). V dropped 1 base and J dropped 5 bases, with 14 bases sitting between them. Per germline, CDR1 SGHTA and CDR2 FQGNSA. CDR3 size: 15 residues. The CDR3 sequence: CASSLGSRAMETQYF. Written as DNA, the CDR3 is TGTGCCAGCAGCTTAGGGTCCAGGGCAATGGAGACCCAGTACTTC. Based on the CDR3 plus reference TRBV7-2 and TRBJ2-5, the full variable domain is GAGVSQSPSNKVTEKGKDVELRCDPISGHTALYWYRQSLGQGLEFLIYFQGNSAPDKSGLPSDRFSAERTGGSVSTLTIQRTQQEDSAVYLCASSLGSRAMETQYFGPGTRLLVL.

V is TRBV5-6 and J is TRBJ1-1; a weak D match, TRBD1 (5 bases). The CDR3 is made up of 15 amino acids. Germline CDR1 reads SGHDT; CDR2 reads YYEEEE. The germline V and J ends were trimmed by 0 bases and 6 bases, with 15 bases remaining between them. CDR3 in amino acids: CASSLEGYGTPEAFF. For the CDR3, the DNA is TGTGCCAGCAGCTTGGAAGGGTACGGGACGCCTGAAGCTTTCTTT.

This clonotype was detected only a few times. The chain is built from TRBV5-4 and TRBJ1-1, with D possibly TRBD1 on 5 matching bases. Looked up from germline, CDR1 is SGHNT and CDR2 is YYREEE (reference sequence). With 4 bases removed from V and 3 bases from J, the gap between germline ends came to 13 bases. This CDR3 comprises 14 residues. CDR3 DNA: TGTGCCAGCAGCCGGGACGGACCTTACACTGAAGCTTTCTTT. Residues: CASSRDGPYTEAFF. The full variable domain, rest sourced from reference TRBV5-4 and TRBJ1-1, is ETGVTQSPTHLIKTRGQQVTLRCSSQSGHNTVSWYQQALGQGPQFIFQYYREEENGRGNFPPRFSGLQFPNYSSELNVNALELDDSALYLCASSRDGPYTEAFFGQGTRLTVV.

As DNA, the CDR3 is TGTGCCAGCACCCAGACTAGCGGGGGGGTGTATGAGCAGTTCTTC. The encoded protein is CASTQTSGGVYEQFF. The chain combines TRBV6-5 with TRBJ2-1; 14 bases are a match to TRBD2. Germline V CDR1 and CDR2: MNHEY, SVGAGI. V lost 7 bases, J lost 8 bases, and 7 bases stayed unmatched. This CDR3 has 15 amino acids.

This clonotype was detected only a few times. The rearrangement links TRBV6-5 to TRBJ1-6; D gene ambiguous. The CDR3 consists of 17 residues. The germline CDR1 and CDR2 sequences are MNHEY and SVGAGI. Trimming removed 5 bases at V and 4 bases at J, with 18 bases between. The CDR3 protein is CASSHRRQASYNSPLHF. The CDR3 nucleotides read TGTGCCAGCAGTCACCGGAGGCAGGCGTCTTATAATTCACCCCTCCACTTT.

This rearrangement joins TRBV7-8 to TRBJ2-5; possible D gene TRBD1, 7 bases. V was pared by 5 bases and J by 11 bases, with 21 bases between. The CDR3 is 14 residues long. Germline loops: CDR1 SGHVS, CDR2 FQNEAQ. The CDR3 region has the DNA TGTGCCAGCAGCCAGGGGACAGTCGGGAGTGCGCAGTACTTC. Translating it yields CASSQGTVGSAQYF. Looking up the rest from reference TRBV7-8 and TRBJ2-5 gives the full variable domain: GAGVSQSPRYKVAKRGQDVALRCDPISGHVSLFWYQQALGQGPEFLTYFQNEAQLDKSGLPSDRFFAERPEGSVSTLKIQRTQQEDSAVYLCASSQGTVGSAQYFGPGTRLLVL.

This clonotype was detected only a few times. The chain is built from TRBV5-4 and TRBJ2-1; 10 nucleotides line up with TRBD2. The germline CDR1 and CDR2 sequences are SGHNT and YYREEE (reference sequence). V lost 2 bases to trimming and J lost 8 bases; unmatched junction nucleotides: 7. The length of the CDR3 is 15 residues. The chain's CDR3 is CASSFHLAGVYEQFF. The DNA of the CDR3 is TGTGCCAGCAGCTTTCATCTAGCGGGGGTATATGAGCAGTTCTTC.

The rearrangement joins TRBV20-1 to TRBJ1-1, with no clear D. The V end lost 6 bases, the J end lost 11 bases, and 13 bases lay between the germline ends. Germline-derived CDR1 and CDR2 are DFQATT and SNEGSKA (reference sequence). This CDR3 has 10 amino acids. CDR3 coding DNA: TGCAGTGCCCGACCACCCGAGGCTTTCTTT. Residues: CSARPPEAFF.

This clonotype has more than one count but fewer than ten. The rearrangement links TRBV7-9 to TRBJ1-1; 7 bases map to TRBD1. The CDR3 contains 17 residues. V dropped 5 bases and J dropped 4; count of bases not matched to a gene: 16. Per the germline V gene, CDR1 is SEHNR and CDR2 is FQNEAQ (reference sequence). CDR3 protein: CASSPGRDSISPTEAFF. As DNA, the CDR3 is TGTGCCAGCAGCCCCGGCCGGGACAGCATATCCCCCACTGAAGCTTTCTTT.

This clonotype was counted many times. The rearrangement links TRBV5-1 to TRBJ1-2; 7 bases are shared with TRBD1. With 4 bases clipped from V and 2 bases from J, the junction kept 5 bases outside the gene matches. The germline gives CDR1 SGHRS, CDR2 YFSETQ. CDR3 size: 14 residues. The CDR3 sequence is CASSVTGSNYGYTF. In DNA, the CDR3 is TGCGCCAGCAGCGTGACAGGGTCGAACTATGGCTACACCTTC.

This clonotype was detected ten times or more. An end of the junction differs from the germline gene, which may be a read error. This chain links TRBV5-1 with TRBJ2-7; TRBD2 aligns across 10 bases. Germline values: CDR1 SGHRS, CDR2 YFSETQ. This CDR3 comprises 14 residues. The DNA of the CDR3 is TGTGCCAGCAGCTTAGCGGGGGGTACCTACGAGCAGTACTTC. Translating it yields CASSLAGGTYEQYF.

The gene calls are TRBV9 and TRBJ2-5; D remains unclear. V dropped 2 bases and J dropped 4 bases, with 9 bases sitting between them. The germline gives CDR1 SGDLS, CDR2 YYNGEE. The CDR3 has 13 amino acids. Written as DNA, the CDR3 is TGTGCCAGCAGCGTTTCCTTTCGAGAGACCCAGTACTTC. As protein: CASSVSFRETQYF.

The rearrangement joins TRBV5-1 to TRBJ2-5; TRBD1 might be the D (5 bases). V was trimmed by 0 bases and J by 3 bases, leaving 9 bases between them. Germline loops: CDR1 SGHRS, CDR2 YFSETQ. The CDR3 runs 14 residues. The CDR3 DNA follows: TGCGCCAGCAGCTTGGTAGCCAGGGAAGAGACCCAGTACTTC. It translates to CASSLVAREETQYF. The whole variable domain, remainder taken from reference TRBV5-1 and TRBJ2-5, is KAGVTQTPRYLIKTRGQQVTLSCSPISGHRSVSWYQQTPGQGLQFLFEYFSETQRNKGNFPGRFSGRQFSNSRSEMNVSTLELGDSALYLCASSLVAREETQYFGPGTRLLVL.

This clonotype has just a few counts. The CDR3 reads CASSPRGRGFREETQYF. The CDR3 region has the DNA TGTGCCAGCAGTCCCAGGGGGCGGGGGTTCCGGGAAGAGACCCAGTACTTC. The genes are TRBV6-2 or TRBV6-3 and TRBJ2-5, with TRBD1 as a possible D gene (8 bases). CDR3 length: 17 residues. The germline V gene encodes CDR1 MNHEY and CDR2 SVGEGT. Trimming removed 5 bases at V and 3 bases at J, with 22 bases between.

This clonotype was counted between two and nine times. This chain uses TRBV7-9 with TRBJ1-1; D gene ambiguous. Germline assignment: CDR1 SEHNR and CDR2 FQNEAQ (reference sequence). V gave up 5 bases and J gave up 0 bases, with 13 bases separating them. CDR3 length: 15 amino acids. The DNA for the CDR3 is TGTGCCAGCAGCCCCGGGAGTAATATGAACACTGAAGCTTTCTTT. Amino acid sequence: CASSPGSNMNTEAFF.

There are a few counts of this clonotype. This rearrangement joins TRBV5-1 to TRBJ1-2, with 10 bases that match TRBD1. Looked up from germline, CDR1 is SGHRS and CDR2 is YFSETQ. There are 16 residues in the CDR3. V was clipped by 4 bases and J by 4 bases; unmatched bases: 10. The CDR3 DNA reads TGCGCCAGCAGCCATGTCCCGGGACAGGGGCTCTATGGCTACACCTTC. The encoded protein is CASSHVPGQGLYGYTF.

Many counts were recorded for this clonotype. The J gene is TRBJ2-1, the V gene TRBV5-1, with 10 nucleotides matching TRBD2. CDR1 and CDR2 (germline): SGHRS, YFSETQ. The V segment lost 3 bases and the J segment 8 bases; nucleotides outside the gene matches: 8. This CDR3 contains 15 residues. CDR3 sequence (DNA): TGCGCCAGCAGCTACACCGGGACTAGCGCCGATGAGCAGTTCTTC. Protein sequence: CASSYTGTSADEQFF.

For the CDR3, the DNA is TGTGCCAGCAGCCTCCAGACCGGTGAAAAACTGTTTTTT. This codes for CASSLQTGEKLFF. The chain is built from TRBV7-2 and TRBJ1-4; D remains ambiguous. Germline V lookup: CDR1 SGHTA, CDR2 FQGNSA. The CDR3 is 13 residues long. V lost 5 bases and J lost 7, with 11 bases in between. Combining the CDR3 with reference TRBV7-2 and TRBJ1-4 gives the whole variable domain GAGVSQSPSNKVTEKGKDVELRCDPISGHTALYWYRQSLGQGLEFLIYFQGNSAPDKSGLPSDRFSAERTGGSVSTLTIQRTQQEDSAVYLCASSLQTGEKLFFGSGTQLSVL.

The sample holds many counts of this clonotype. The J gene is TRBJ1-1, the V gene TRBV5-1; D not resolved. The CDR3 contains 13 residues. V lost 4 bases, J lost 0 bases, and 7 bases lay in between. CDR1 SGHRS and CDR2 YFSETQ come from the germline V gene. CDR3 sequence (DNA): TGCGCCAGCAGCCGTGGCATGAACACTGAAGCTTTCTTT. Its translation: CASSRGMNTEAFF.

The chain combines TRBV6-1 with TRBJ1-5, with 8 bases fitting TRBD1. The CDR3 runs 14 residues. J was trimmed by 1 base and V by 6 bases; bases with no gene match: 2. Per germline, CDR1 MNHNS and CDR2 SASEGT. Written as DNA, the CDR3 is TGTGCCAGCAGAGACAGGGGCAGCAATCAGCCCCAGCATTTT. Translated, it gives CASRDRGSNQPQHF.